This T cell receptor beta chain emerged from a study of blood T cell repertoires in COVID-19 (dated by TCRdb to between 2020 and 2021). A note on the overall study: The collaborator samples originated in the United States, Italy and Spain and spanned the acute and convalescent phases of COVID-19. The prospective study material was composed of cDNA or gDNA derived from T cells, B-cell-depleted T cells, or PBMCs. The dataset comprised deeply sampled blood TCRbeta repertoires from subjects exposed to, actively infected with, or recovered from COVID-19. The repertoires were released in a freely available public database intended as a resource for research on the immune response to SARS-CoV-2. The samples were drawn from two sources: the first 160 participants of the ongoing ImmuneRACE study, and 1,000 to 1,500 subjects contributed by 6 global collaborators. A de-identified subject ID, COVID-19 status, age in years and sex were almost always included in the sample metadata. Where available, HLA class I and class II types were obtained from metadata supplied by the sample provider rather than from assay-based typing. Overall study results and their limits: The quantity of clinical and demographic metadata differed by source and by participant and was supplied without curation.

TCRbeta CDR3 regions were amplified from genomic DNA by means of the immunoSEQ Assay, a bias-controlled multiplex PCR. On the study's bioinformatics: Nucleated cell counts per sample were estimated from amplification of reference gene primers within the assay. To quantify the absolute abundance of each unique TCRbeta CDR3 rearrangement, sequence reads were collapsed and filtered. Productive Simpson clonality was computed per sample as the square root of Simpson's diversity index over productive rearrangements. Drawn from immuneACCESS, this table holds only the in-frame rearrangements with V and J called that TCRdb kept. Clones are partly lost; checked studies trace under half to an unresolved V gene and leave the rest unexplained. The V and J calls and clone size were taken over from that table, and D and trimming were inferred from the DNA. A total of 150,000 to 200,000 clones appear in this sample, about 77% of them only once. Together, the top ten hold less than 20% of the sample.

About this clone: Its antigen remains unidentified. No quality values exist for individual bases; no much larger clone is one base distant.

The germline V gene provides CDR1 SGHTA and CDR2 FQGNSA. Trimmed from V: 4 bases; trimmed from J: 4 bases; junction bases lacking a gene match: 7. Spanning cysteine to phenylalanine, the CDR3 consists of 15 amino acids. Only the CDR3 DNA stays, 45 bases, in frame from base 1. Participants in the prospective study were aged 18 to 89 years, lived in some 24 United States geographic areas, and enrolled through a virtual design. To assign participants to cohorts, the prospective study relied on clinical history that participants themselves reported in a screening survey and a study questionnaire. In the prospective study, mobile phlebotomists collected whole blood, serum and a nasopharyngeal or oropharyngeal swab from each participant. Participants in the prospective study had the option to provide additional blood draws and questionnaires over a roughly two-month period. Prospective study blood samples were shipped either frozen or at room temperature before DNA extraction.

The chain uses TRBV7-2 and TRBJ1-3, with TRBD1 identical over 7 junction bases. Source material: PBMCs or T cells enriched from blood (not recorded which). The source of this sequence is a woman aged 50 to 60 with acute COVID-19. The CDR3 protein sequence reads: CASSSQGVVGNTIYF. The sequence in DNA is TGTGCCAGCAGCTCCCAGGGGGTAGTAGGAAACACCATATATTTT.